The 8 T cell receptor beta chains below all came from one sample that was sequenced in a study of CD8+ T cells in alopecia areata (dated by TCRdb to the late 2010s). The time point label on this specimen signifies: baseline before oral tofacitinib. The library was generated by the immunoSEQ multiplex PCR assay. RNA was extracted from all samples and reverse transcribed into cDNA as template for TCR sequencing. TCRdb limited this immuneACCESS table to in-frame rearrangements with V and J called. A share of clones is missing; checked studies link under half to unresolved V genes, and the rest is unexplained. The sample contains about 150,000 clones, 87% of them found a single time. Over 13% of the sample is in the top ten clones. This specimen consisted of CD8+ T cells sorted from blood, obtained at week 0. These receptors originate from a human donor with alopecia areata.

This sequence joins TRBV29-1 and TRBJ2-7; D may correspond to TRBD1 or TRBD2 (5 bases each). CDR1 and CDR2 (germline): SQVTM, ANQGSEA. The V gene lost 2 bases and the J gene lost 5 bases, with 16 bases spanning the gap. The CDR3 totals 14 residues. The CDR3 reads CSVELRDPFHEQYF. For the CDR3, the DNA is TGCAGCGTTGAATTAAGGGACCCTTTCCACGAGCAGTACTTC.

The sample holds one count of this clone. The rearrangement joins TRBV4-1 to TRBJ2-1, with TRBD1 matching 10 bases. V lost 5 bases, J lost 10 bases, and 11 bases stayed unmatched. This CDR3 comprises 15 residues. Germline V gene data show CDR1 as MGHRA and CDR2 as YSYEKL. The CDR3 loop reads CASSANPDRGSEQFF. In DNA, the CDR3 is TGCGCCAGCAGCGCGAACCCGGACAGGGGGTCGGAGCAGTTCTTC.

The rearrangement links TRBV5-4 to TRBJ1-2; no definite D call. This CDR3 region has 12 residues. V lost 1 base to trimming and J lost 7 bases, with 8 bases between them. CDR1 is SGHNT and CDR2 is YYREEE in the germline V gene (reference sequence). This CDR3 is CASSLNGLGYTF. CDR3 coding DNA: TGTGCCAGCAGCTTGAACGGTCTTGGCTACACCTTC.

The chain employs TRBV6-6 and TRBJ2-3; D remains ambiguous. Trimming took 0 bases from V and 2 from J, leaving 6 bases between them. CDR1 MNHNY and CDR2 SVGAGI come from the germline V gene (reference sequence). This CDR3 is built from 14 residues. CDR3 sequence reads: CASSYSDPTDTQYF. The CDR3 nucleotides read TGTGCCAGCAGTTACTCGGATCCCACAGATACGCAGTATTTT.

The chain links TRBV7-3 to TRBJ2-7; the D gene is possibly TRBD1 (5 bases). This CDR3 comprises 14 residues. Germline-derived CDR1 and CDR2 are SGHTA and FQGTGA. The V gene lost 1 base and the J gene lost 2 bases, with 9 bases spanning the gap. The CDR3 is CASSLKARAYEQYF. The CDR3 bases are TGTGCCAGCAGCTTAAAGGCCAGGGCCTACGAGCAGTACTTC. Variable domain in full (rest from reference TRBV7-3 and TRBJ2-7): GAGVSQTPSNKVTEKGKYVELRCDPISGHTALYWYRQSLGQGPEFLIYFQGTGAADDSGLPNDRFFAVRPEGSVSTLKIQRTERGDSAVYLCASSLKARAYEQYFGPGTRLTVT.

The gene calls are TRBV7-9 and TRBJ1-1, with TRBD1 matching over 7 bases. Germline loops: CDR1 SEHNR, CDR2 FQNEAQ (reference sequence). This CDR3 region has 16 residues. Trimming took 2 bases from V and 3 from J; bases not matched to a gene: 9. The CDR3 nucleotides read TGTGCCAGCAGCTTACGTCCGGGACAGTCATACACTGAAGCTTTCTTT. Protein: CASSLRPGQSYTEAFF. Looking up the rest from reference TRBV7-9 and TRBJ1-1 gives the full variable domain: DTGVSQNPRHKITKRGQNVTFRCDPISEHNRLYWYRQTLGQGPEFLTYFQNEAQLEKSRLLSDRFSAERPKGSFSTLEIQRTEQGDSAMYLCASSLRPGQSYTEAFFGQGTRLTVV.

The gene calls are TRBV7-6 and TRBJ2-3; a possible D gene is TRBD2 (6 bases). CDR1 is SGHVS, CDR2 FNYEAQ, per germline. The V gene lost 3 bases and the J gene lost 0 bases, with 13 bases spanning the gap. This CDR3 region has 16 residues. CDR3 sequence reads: CASSFVGGASTDTQYF. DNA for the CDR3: TGTGCCAGCAGCTTTGTGGGCGGGGCGAGCACAGATACGCAGTATTTT.

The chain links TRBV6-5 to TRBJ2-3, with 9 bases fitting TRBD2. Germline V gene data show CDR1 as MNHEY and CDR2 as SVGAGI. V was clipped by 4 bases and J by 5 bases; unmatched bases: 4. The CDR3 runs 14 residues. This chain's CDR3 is CASSLAGEGDTQYF. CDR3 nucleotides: TGTGCCAGCAGTTTAGCGGGAGAAGGAGATACGCAGTATTTT.